What follows are 23 T cell receptor beta chains derived from one specimen sequenced in a study of naive and memory T cell subsets. Antigens for these TCRs are unknown. Both TRBC1 and TRBC2 were covered by a beta constant-region primer of two equimolar oligonucleotides. Ligated cDNA was amplified by four rounds of PCR with nested alpha and beta constant-region primers and SP2. Each CDR3 protein gets one entry after TCRdb re-called the UMI-ligation and nested PCR reads with MiXCR. The data hold about 140,000 distinct CDR3 sequences, with under 25% observed a single time. The study, taken as a whole, reports: Naive repertoires, especially CD8, held a few larger clonotypes, possibly memory cells re-expressing CD45RA.

The sample was naive CD8+ T cells from blood. These receptors were taken from a human donor in good health.

This clonotype was seen a handful of times. CDR3 nucleotide sequence: TGCAGCGTTGAAGATTTGGCCCTGCCTGGGGCCAACGTCCTGACTTTC. Protein: CSVEDLALPGANVLTF. The chain recombines TRBV29-1 with TRBJ2-6; D is uncertain. The length of the CDR3 is 16 residues. CDR1 and CDR2 (germline): SQVTM, ANQGSEA. V was cut by 0 bases and J by 2 bases, with 11 bases left in between.

This clonotype was picked up a small number of times. The chain carries TRBV3-1 and TRBJ1-6; D is perhaps TRBD1 (5 bases). Germline V gene data show CDR1 as LGHDT and CDR2 as YNNKEL (reference sequence). Deletions cut 4 bases from V and 6 bases from J, with 13 bases between. This CDR3 is built from 15 residues. The DNA of the CDR3 is TGTGCCAGCAGCCCAAGTAGGGACGCTAATTCACCCCTCCACTTT. This codes for CASSPSRDANSPLHF.

In its sample, this clonotype was seen a few times. The chain combines TRBV6-6 with TRBJ2-3; TRBD2 matches at 10 bases. The CDR3 loop spans 16 amino acids. The V segment lost 4 bases and the J segment 4 bases; nucleotides outside the gene matches: 8. Per the germline V gene, CDR1 is MNHNY and CDR2 is SVGAGI (reference sequence). The CDR3, as DNA: TGTGCCAGCAGTTCCTTCCTAGCGGGAGCCCCAGATACGCAGTATTTT. Its protein product is CASSSFLAGAPDTQYF.

The chain carries TRBV7-9 and TRBJ2-1; 7 nucleotides line up with TRBD1. Germline V gene data show CDR1 as SEHNR and CDR2 as FQNEAQ (reference sequence). With V trimmed by 5 bases and J by 7 bases, 5 bases remained unmatched. The CDR3 totals 13 residues. The DNA of the CDR3 is TGTGCCAGCAGCGTACTACAGGGGAATGAGCAGTTCTTC. It specifies CASSVLQGNEQFF.

Only one count was recorded for this clonotype. The chain combines TRBV3-1 with TRBJ2-7; the D gene is possibly TRBD1 (6 bases). The germline V gene encodes CDR1 LGHDT and CDR2 YNNKEL (reference sequence). Trimming left V 4 bases short and J 5 bases short, with 15 bases between. The CDR3 sequence is 14 residues long. This CDR3 reads CASSPSGDGDEQYF. DNA for the CDR3: TGTGCCAGCAGCCCTTCAGGGGATGGGGACGAGCAGTACTTC.

The V call is TRBV6-5, the J call TRBJ2-5; 7 nucleotides align to TRBD2. The ends lost 2 bases at V and 2 bases at J; junction bases unmatched: 5. The CDR3 is made up of 15 amino acids. Germline lookup yields CDR1 MNHEY and CDR2 SVGAGI. Written as DNA, the CDR3 is TGTGCCAGCAGTTACGAGGGGAGGGTGCAAGAGACCCAGTACTTC. It codes for CASSYEGRVQETQYF.

The table lists this clonotype with a few counts. The V gene is TRBV27, the J gene TRBJ1-2; TRBD1 matches 12 bases. This CDR3 region has 17 residues. The germline CDR1 and CDR2 sequences are MNHEY and SMNVEV (reference sequence). With 5 bases clipped from V and 7 bases from J, the junction kept 14 bases outside the gene matches. The CDR3 sequence is CASSITFPGTGGSGYTF. DNA for the CDR3: TGTGCCAGCAGTATTACCTTCCCCGGGACAGGGGGCTCTGGCTACACCTTC.

At least ten counts were recorded for this clonotype. The V gene is TRBV27, the J gene TRBJ2-5; 10 nucleotides match TRBD2. CDR1 MNHEY and CDR2 SMNVEV come from the germline V gene (reference sequence). There are 16 residues in the CDR3. The trim removed 5 bases at V and 2 bases at J, leaving 8 bases unmatched. The CDR3 DNA is TGTGCCAGCAGTCCCTGGACTAGCGGACATCAAGAGACCCAGTACTTC. Translating gives CASSPWTSGHQETQYF.

This clonotype was seen only a few times. The rearrangement uses TRBV7-9 and TRBJ1-1; D remains unclear. Germline assignment: CDR1 SEHNR and CDR2 FQNEAQ (reference sequence). Trimming took off 5 bases at V and 5 bases at J, with 27 bases between the two ends. The CDR3 runs to 18 residues. As DNA, the CDR3 is TGTGCCAGCAGCCCACCCATGGATGTCTGGGGTTGGGGAACTGAAGCTTTCTTT. It is translated as CASSPPMDVWGWGTEAFF.

V and J are TRBV10-3 and TRBJ2-3; TRBD2 matches 9 bases. The germline V gene has CDR1 ENHRY and CDR2 SYGVKD. With 4 bases clipped from V and 2 bases from J, the junction kept 13 bases outside the gene matches. This CDR3 is built from 18 residues. The CDR3 loop reads CAISGSGDSGRPTDTQYF. CDR3 in DNA: TGTGCCATCAGTGGGAGCGGGGATAGCGGGAGACCCACAGATACGCAGTATTTT.

This clonotype was seen only a few times. V is TRBV30 and J is TRBJ2-1, with 7 bases identical to TRBD2. With 4 bases clipped from V and 8 bases from J, the junction kept 11 bases outside the gene matches. This CDR3 contains 14 residues. CDR1 and CDR2 (germline): GTSNPN, SVGIG (reference sequence). The DNA for the CDR3 is TGTGCCTGGAATGTGGGAGGGTTCGACTATGAGCAGTTCTTC. Translating gives CAWNVGGFDYEQFF.

A few counts support this clonotype. This sequence joins TRBV4-1 and TRBJ2-7, with D possibly matching TRBD1 (6 bases). CDR3 length: 15 residues. The V gene lost 4 bases and the J gene lost 1 base, with 14 bases spanning the gap. Per the germline V gene, CDR1 is MGHRA and CDR2 is YSYEKL. For the CDR3, the DNA is TGCGCCAGCAGCCGAAGTCTACAGGGTTCCTACGAGCAGTACTTC. Amino acid sequence: CASSRSLQGSYEQYF.

The V and J genes are TRBV3-1 and TRBJ2-1; 7 nucleotides align to TRBD2. The CDR3 has 15 residues. Germline assignment: CDR1 LGHDT and CDR2 YNNKEL (reference sequence). Germline trimming cut 0 bases from V and 6 bases from J; bases unmatched to any gene: 5. The CDR3 sequence: CASSQDMAGVNEQFF. The CDR3 DNA follows: TGTGCCAGCAGCCAAGATATGGCGGGAGTCAATGAGCAGTTCTTC.

The chain uses TRBV27 and TRBJ2-1; no clear D gene. V shed 2 bases and J shed 7 bases, with 9 bases lying between them. CDR3 length: 13 residues. Germline V gives CDR1 MNHEY, CDR2 SMNVEV (reference sequence). CDR3 protein: CASSLVVGNEQFF. In nucleotides, the CDR3 is TGTGCCAGCAGTTTAGTAGTAGGGAATGAGCAGTTCTTC.

This clonotype was counted between two and nine times. The chain employs TRBV2 and TRBJ2-7; 7 nucleotides align to TRBD1. The trim removed 7 bases at V and 2 bases at J, leaving 5 bases unmatched. The CDR3 runs 13 residues. Germline V gene sequence: CDR1 SNHLY, CDR2 FYNNEI. CDR3 loop: CASTQDRTYEQYF. The CDR3 DNA reads as TGTGCCAGCACCCAGGACAGGACCTACGAGCAGTACTTC.

This clonotype occurred a few times. V and J are TRBV7-2 and TRBJ2-7; possibly TRBD1 for D (5 bases). The CDR3 loop spans 13 amino acids. Between the trimmed V and J ends, which lost 7 bases and 1 base, there was a span of 11 bases. Germline CDR1 and CDR2: SGHTA and FQGNSA. In DNA form, the CDR3 reads TGTGCCAGCACCGCGACAGTGTCCTACGAGCAGTACTTC. It specifies CASTATVSYEQYF.

The sample holds a few counts of this clonotype. The rearrangement joins TRBV13 to TRBJ1-1; the D gene is possibly TRBD1 (5 bases). The V end was cut by 0 bases, the J end by 1 base, with 9 bases between. Germline V gene lookup returns CDR1 PRHDT and CDR2 FYEKMQ (reference sequence). The CDR3 sequence is 15 residues long. The DNA of the CDR3 is TGTGCCAGCAGCTTAGGAGCAGGGTGGAACACTGAAGCTTTCTTT. It encodes CASSLGAGWNTEAFF. The variable domain in full, with the rest retrieved from reference TRBV13 and TRBJ1-1, is AAGVIQSPRHLIKEKRETATLKCYPIPRHDTVYWYQQGPGQDPQFLISFYEKMQSDKGSIPDRFSAQQFSDYHSELNMSSLELGDSALYFCASSLGAGWNTEAFFGQGTRLTVV.

The table lists this clonotype with a few counts. V is TRBV5-1 and J is TRBJ2-3; 9 bases agree with TRBD1. Germline values: CDR1 SGHRS, CDR2 YFSETQ. The length of the CDR3 is 15 residues. Germline trimming cut 2 bases from V and 5 bases from J; bases unmatched to any gene: 6. The CDR3 DNA follows: TGCGCCAGCAGCTTAAACAGGGGGCCTAAAGATACGCAGTATTTT. The encoded protein is CASSLNRGPKDTQYF.

This clonotype came up a few times. The rearrangement uses TRBV28 and TRBJ2-3; D is unclear. Germline lookup yields CDR1 MDHEN and CDR2 SYDVKM. V gave up 1 base and J gave up 2 bases, with 7 bases separating them. This CDR3 spans 14 amino acids. CDR3 DNA: TGTGCCAGCAGTTTATTTGGGGACACAGATACGCAGTATTTT. Translated: CASSLFGDTDTQYF.

The genes are TRBV6-5 and TRBJ2-2; D is perhaps TRBD2 (5 bases). The CDR3 has 14 residues. Germline V gene data show CDR1 as MNHEY and CDR2 as SVGAGI. The V end lost 2 bases, the J end lost 1 base, and 5 bases lay between the germline ends. The CDR3 nucleotides read TGTGCCAGCAGTTACGGGAGGAACACCGGGGAGCTGTTTTTT. Residues: CASSYGRNTGELFF.

There are a few counts of this clonotype. This chain joins TRBV28 and TRBJ1-1, with D unresolved. V was shortened by 5 bases and J by 0 bases, with 7 bases between the two germline ends. The germline CDR1 and CDR2 sequences are MDHEN and SYDVKM. The CDR3 length is 13 residues. CDR3 amino acids: CASSPPMNTEAFF. CDR3 DNA: TGTGCCAGCAGTCCCCCCATGAACACTGAAGCTTTCTTT.

The table lists this clonotype with a few counts. The V gene is TRBV12-3 or TRBV12-4, the J gene TRBJ2-2; no firm D call. This CDR3 contains 12 residues. Trimming took 7 bases from V and 6 from J, leaving 9 bases between them. The DNA for the CDR3 is TGTGCCAGCACCTATAGTGCCGGGGAGCTGTTTTTT. Encoded protein: CASTYSAGELFF.

In this sample, this clonotype turned up once. The rearrangement uses TRBV28 and TRBJ2-7, with 7 nucleotides matching TRBD2. Germline V CDR1 and CDR2: MDHEN, SYDVKM. CDR3 size: 15 residues. Trimming took 2 bases from V and 4 from J; bases not matched to a gene: 8. The CDR3 loop reads CASSLLWEGVYEQYF. CDR3 in DNA: TGTGCCAGCAGTTTACTGTGGGAGGGAGTTTACGAGCAGTACTTC.